This T cell receptor (beta chain) was obtained from a study of shared T cell receptors in the human thymus. The V and J ends lost 6 bases and 4 bases respectively, with 8 bases between them. CDR3 size: 12 residues. Germline values: CDR1 MRHNA, CDR2 SNTAGT. The table came from immunoSEQ multiplex PCR; TCRdb's copy has only in-frame clones and leaves some out. The table has approximately 660,000 clones, around 87% seen once; the top ten hold about 0.01%. The sample was also linked to a second study, of human thymus T cells. That investigation notes: Infants served as donors; they were healthy and Finnish and were having corrective surgery for congenital heart defects. Corrective heart surgery yielded resections, and these provided the thymus tissue.

Specimen: thymocytes. V gene TRBV6-4 combines with J gene TRBJ2-3; a weak D match, TRBD2 (6 bases). The receptor comes from a boy in the first two years of life with a congenital heart defect. CDR3 nucleotides: TGTGCCAGCAGGGGCGGGGCAGATACGCAGTATTTT. It is translated as CASRGGADTQYF.